The present T cell receptor beta chain was sequenced within a study of blood T cell repertoires in COVID-19. Turning to the study itself: The samples span acute and convalescent COVID-19 from the United States, Italy and Spain. The analysed material was cDNA or gDNA that came from T cells, B-cell-depleted T cells, or PBMCs.

Germline lookup yields CDR1 ENHRY and CDR2 SYGVKD. This CDR3 region has 14 residues. Trimming cost V 0 bases and J 3 bases; bases outside gene matches: 0. Per the original data handling: Estimated nucleated cell counts came from reference gene primer amplification. The assay was immunoSEQ multiplex PCR, and TCRdb's table has in-frame clones only and misses some. V and J calls and clone size come straight from that table; D and trimming were deduced from the DNA. The sample yields fewer than 120,000 clones, approximately 79% seen once. The chain is built from TRBV10-3 and TRBJ2-7; TRBD2 aligns across 9 bases. Sequencing was performed on peripheral blood. This receptor was taken from a woman aged 80 or over with active or convalescent COVID-19. The CDR3 DNA reads as TGTGCCATCAGTGAGTCGACTAGCGGCTACGAGCAGTACTTC. Its protein is CAISESTSGYEQYF.